The TCR beta chain described here comes from a study of shared clonotypes between healthy human individuals. V lost 5 bases and J lost 6, with 12 bases in between. The CDR3 consists of 13 residues. The germline CDR1 and CDR2 sequences are MNHEY and SMNVEV (reference sequence). Profiling relied on immunoSEQ multiplex PCR, and the TCRdb table lists in-frame clones only, not all of them. The data show approximately 2.5 million clones, under 95% seen once. J is TRBJ2-3 and V is TRBV27; the D gene is possibly TRBD1 (5 bases). This sequence was found in a man aged 18 to 29 in good health. Some clones in this sample may be carry-over from other donors' samples. What was sequenced was naive CD4+ T cells from PBMCs. As to subset: CD45RA+ positively selected. CDR3 in DNA: TGTGCCAGCAGTCCAAGGGGTGGGGATACGCAGTATTTT. It translates to CASSPRGGDTQYF.